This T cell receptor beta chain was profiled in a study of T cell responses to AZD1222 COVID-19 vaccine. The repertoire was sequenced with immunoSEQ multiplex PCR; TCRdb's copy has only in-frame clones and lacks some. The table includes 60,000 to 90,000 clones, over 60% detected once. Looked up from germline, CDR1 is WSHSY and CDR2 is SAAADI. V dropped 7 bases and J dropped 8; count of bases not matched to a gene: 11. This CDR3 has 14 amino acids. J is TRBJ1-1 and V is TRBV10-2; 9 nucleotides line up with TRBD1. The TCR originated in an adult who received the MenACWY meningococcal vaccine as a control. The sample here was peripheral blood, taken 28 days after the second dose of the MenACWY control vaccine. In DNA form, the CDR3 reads TGCGCCAGCAAAGACAGGGGGGTTTTCGGCGAAGCTTTCTTT. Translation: CASKDRGVFGEAFF.